These 15 T cell receptor beta chains were sequenced from one sample in a study of T cell responses to AZD1222 COVID-19 vaccine. Sequencing was performed with immunoSEQ multiplex PCR; in TCRdb, only in-frame clones are kept and a portion is missing. The top ten clones hold about 9.4% of a sample with 55,000 to 80,000 clones, 84% of them seen once. Source: peripheral blood, taken on day 0 of AZD1222 vaccination. Receptors originate from an adult in good health.

The J gene is TRBJ1-2, the V gene TRBV7-2; D is perhaps TRBD1 (6 bases). Between the trimmed V and J ends, which lost 2 bases and 0 bases, there was a span of 13 bases. CDR1 SGHTA and CDR2 FQGNSA come from the germline V gene. The length of the CDR3 is 16 residues. Written as DNA, the CDR3 is TGTGCCAGCAGCTTAACGGGGGCCCTCTCTAACTATGGCTACACCTTC. It specifies CASSLTGALSNYGYTF.

The chain couples TRBV11-2 to TRBJ1-1; TRBD1 might be the D (5 bases). The V and J ends lost 2 bases and 1 base respectively, with 23 bases between them. The CDR3 spans 19 residues. Germline V CDR1 and CDR2: SGHAT, FQNNGV. The CDR3 region is CASSLTGGSAGAKNTEAFF. The CDR3 coding sequence is TGTGCCAGCAGCTTAACTGGGGGGTCTGCTGGGGCAAAGAACACTGAAGCTTTCTTT.

The rearrangement links TRBV6-8 to TRBJ1-1; D uncertain. The CDR3 consists of 10 residues. Germline V gene sequence: CDR1 MNHGY, CDR2 SAAAGT. Trimming shortened V by 10 bases and J by 6 bases, and 9 bases separated the two germline ends. The CDR3 loop reads CATPGAEAFF. The CDR3 region has the DNA TGTGCCACTCCTGGGGCTGAAGCTTTCTTT.

The CDR3 nucleotides read TGTGCCAGCAGTTCCCGGACAGGGGGACGTAGGGAGCAGTACTTC. Its translation is CASSSRTGGRREQYF. V and J are TRBV6-2 or TRBV6-3 and TRBJ2-7; TRBD1 aligns across 10 bases. V shed 4 bases, J shed 7 bases, and the junction held 10 bases outside the gene matches. CDR1 and CDR2 (germline): MNHEY, SVGEGT. This CDR3 is built from 15 residues.

The rearrangement joins TRBV6-5 to TRBJ2-7; weak D call: TRBD1 (6 bases). The CDR3 sequence is 16 residues long. Germline CDR1 reads MNHEY; CDR2 reads SVGAGI. With 2 bases removed from V and 0 bases from J, the gap between germline ends came to 14 bases. The chain's CDR3 is CASSYGGSDGSYEQYF. The DNA of the CDR3 is TGTGCCAGCAGTTACGGGGGCTCCGATGGCTCCTACGAGCAGTACTTC.

The chain employs TRBV27 and TRBJ2-7; D is unresolved. The CDR3 runs to 13 residues. Germline V CDR1 and CDR2: MNHEY, SMNVEV (reference sequence). V was clipped by 4 bases and J by 9 bases, with 16 bases between them. CDR3 bases: TGTGCCAGCAGTTCGGCCAGCCAAGGCGTGCAGTACTTC. Encoded protein: CASSSASQGVQYF.

The J gene is TRBJ1-4, the V gene TRBV7-9, with 8 nucleotides matching TRBD1. The CDR3 sequence is 16 residues long. The junction had 11 bases not matched to a gene; V was cut back by 5 bases and J by 6 bases. The V gene's germline CDR1 is SEHNR and CDR2 FQNEAQ (reference sequence). The CDR3 loop reads CASSPGTGRIDEKLFF. CDR3 bases: TGTGCCAGCAGCCCCGGGACAGGCCGGATAGATGAAAAACTGTTTTTT.

J is TRBJ1-1 and V is TRBV9; 8 positions match TRBD1. The length of the CDR3 is 14 residues. Germline V gene data show CDR1 as SGDLS and CDR2 as YYNGEE. The V and J ends lost 3 bases and 4 bases, in that order; junction bases with no gene match: 5. DNA for the CDR3: TGTGCCAGCAGCGGGACAGGGTGGGGCACTGAAGCTTTCTTT. Amino acid sequence: CASSGTGWGTEAFF.

This clone was observed a single time. The J gene is TRBJ1-1, the V gene TRBV18; D unresolved. Germline CDR1 KGHSH, CDR2 LQKENI. The ends were cut back, 6 bases at V and 1 base at J, with 9 bases in the middle. The CDR3 is made up of 13 amino acids. The CDR3 DNA reads TGTGCCAGCTCTTTTCAGGCGAACACTGAAGCTTTCTTT. Amino acid sequence: CASSFQANTEAFF.

This chain links TRBV29-1 with TRBJ1-2; 7 positions agree with TRBD1. The CDR3 is 13 residues long. Germline CDR1 and CDR2: SQVTM and ANQGSEA. Germline trimming cut 2 bases from V and 8 bases from J; bases unmatched to any gene: 8. The CDR3 coding sequence is TGCAGCGTTGAAAGTTTCCAGGGGGTGGGCTACACCTTC. Translation gives CSVESFQGVGYTF.

The chain uses TRBV5-1 and TRBJ1-4; D perhaps matches TRBD1 (6 bases). Germline lookup yields CDR1 SGHRS and CDR2 YFSETQ. V gave up 6 bases and J gave up 2 bases, with 14 bases separating them. The CDR3 totals 15 residues. CDR3 region: CASTTEGGTNEKLFF. The CDR3 DNA follows: TGCGCCAGCACCACCGAGGGGGGTACTAATGAAAAACTGTTTTTT.

V and J are TRBV7-8 and TRBJ1-1; TRBD1 might be the D (5 bases). The CDR3 consists of 13 residues. Germline CDR1 and CDR2: SGHVS and FQNEAQ. The V end was cut by 7 bases, the J end by 4 bases, with 13 bases between. Here the CDR3 DNA reads TGTGCCAGCACCAGGGATTGGGGCACTGAAGCTTTCTTT. It yields the protein CASTRDWGTEAFF.

The chain links TRBV9 to TRBJ2-2, with 7 bases matching TRBD1. The CDR3 has 17 residues. V lost 3 bases and J lost 2; bases outside the gene matches: 10. Per germline, CDR1 SGDLS and CDR2 YYNGEE. CDR3 amino acids: CASSGGWGTENTGELFF. The DNA for the CDR3 is TGTGCCAGCAGCGGAGGGTGGGGGACAGAAAACACCGGGGAGCTGTTTTTT.

For this clone: The same CDR3 also results from other DNA sequences found in this sample. The chain couples TRBV6-5 to TRBJ1-5; D gene uncertain. The CDR3 has 14 residues. The germline gives CDR1 MNHEY, CDR2 SVGAGI. V was pared by 0 bases and J by 4 bases, with 7 bases between. CDR3 protein: CASSYSRGNQPQHF. The CDR3 DNA is TGTGCCAGCAGTTACTCCAGAGGGAATCAGCCCCAGCATTTT.

The V call is TRBV19, the J call TRBJ1-2, with unresolved D. The V end lost 1 base, the J end lost 2 bases, and 8 bases lay between the germline ends. The V gene's germline CDR1 is LNHDA and CDR2 SQIVND (reference sequence). The CDR3 consists of 14 residues. CDR3 nucleotides: TGTGCCAGTAGTATAGTTGGAGAAAACTATGGCTACACCTTC. Amino acids: CASSIVGENYGYTF. Based on the CDR3 plus reference TRBV19 and TRBJ1-2, the full variable domain is DGGITQSPKYLFRKEGQNVTLSCEQNLNHDAMYWYRQDPGQGLRLIYYSQIVNDFQKGDIAEGYSVSREKKESFPLTVTSAQKNPTAFYLCASSIVGENYGYTFGSGTRLTVV.